This TCR beta chain emerged from a study of blood T cells in healthy people across ages. Whole-study findings and limits: Fewer expanded clones and more diversity marked long-lived versus aged donors.

The use of a sample-barcoded 5' primer and a J-beta primer mix characterized a second PCR of about 7 to 12 cycles. Per sample, CDR3-containing paired-end reads numbered at least 3 million. One entry per CDR3 protein, called by TCRdb with MiXCR from the 5' RACE reads. The sample holds over 1,300,000 distinct CDR3 sequences, 55% to 75% seen once. As to this clonotype: Its target is unknown.

Around 10 milliliters was the volume of peripheral blood drawn from each donor. V lost 6 bases and J lost 5, with 16 bases in between. This CDR3 has 14 amino acids. CDR1 is MNHEY and CDR2 is SMNVEV in the germline V gene (reference sequence). The TCR comes from a man aged 18-30 years in good health. The chain links TRBV27 to TRBJ2-5; a possible D gene is TRBD2 (7 bases). Sequencing used blood. CDR3 in amino acids: CASSPHREGETQYF. The DNA for the CDR3 is TGTGCCAGCAGCCCCCACAGGGAGGGGGAGACCCAGTACTTC.